The entry below describes one TCR beta chain. This may arise from a read error, as a much more abundant clone is one base away. The data originate from a study of molecular identifiers for immune sequencing clone quantification. Each CDR3 protein is one row after TCRdb ran MiXCR on the PCR reads. The sample consists of hundreds of thousands of distinct CDR3 sequences, 25% of them appearing once. The V end lost 4 bases, the J end lost 5 bases, and 11 bases lay between the germline ends. CDR1 is SEHNR and CDR2 is FQNEAQ in the germline V gene (reference sequence). The CDR3 is 14 amino acids. The receptor was isolated from a human donor in good health. Some libraries in this study had Jurkat cell RNA spiked in. V and J are TRBV7-9 and TRBJ1-4; D is uncertain. The sample consisted of naive CD8+ T cells from blood, with Jurkat cell RNA spiked in. Subset given: FACS-sorted CD8+CD4-CCR7+CD45RA+ naive T cells. The CDR3 spells CASSSLSENEKLFF. CDR3 bases: TGTGCCAGCAGCTCTTTATCGGAAAATGAAAAACTGTTTTTT.